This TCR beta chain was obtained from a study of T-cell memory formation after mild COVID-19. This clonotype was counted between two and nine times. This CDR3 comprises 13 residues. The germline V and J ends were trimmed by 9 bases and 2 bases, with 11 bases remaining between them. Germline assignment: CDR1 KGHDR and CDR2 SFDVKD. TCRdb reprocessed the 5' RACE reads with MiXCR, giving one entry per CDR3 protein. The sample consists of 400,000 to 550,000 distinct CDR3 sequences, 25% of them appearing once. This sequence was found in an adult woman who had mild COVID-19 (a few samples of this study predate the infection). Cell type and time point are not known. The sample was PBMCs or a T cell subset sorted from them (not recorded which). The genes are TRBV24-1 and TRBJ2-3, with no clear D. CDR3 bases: TGTGCCACCTCCGGGCCTTTCACAGATACGCAGTATTTT. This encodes CATSGPFTDTQYF.